This T cell receptor (beta chain) originates from a study of radiation and T cells in renal cell carcinoma. General study findings and limits: Without pretreatment biopsies, baseline tumor clonotype presence was undetermined. Top tumor clonotypes rose in blood 2 weeks post-radiation, then contracted.

As concerns this clone: What it recognizes is unknown.

CDR1 is SEHNR and CDR2 is FQNEAQ in the germline V gene (reference sequence). There are 11 residues in the CDR3. Trimming stripped 5 bases from V and 8 bases from J, with 9 bases between. Regarding time point: blood 4 weeks post-SBRT, at nephrectomy. Treatment given: 15 Gy SBRT to primary tumor, nephrectomy 4 weeks later. Nephrectomy followed 15 Gy stereotactic body radiation by 4 weeks. TCRdb's table, derived via immunoSEQ multiplex PCR, lists solely in-frame clones and lacks some. The repertoire holds some 64,000 clones, with 60% to 85% as singletons. The specimen was blood, collected from a patient whose treatment included radiotherapy and nephrectomy. The chain combines TRBV7-9 with TRBJ1-1, with unresolved D. This clonotype was obtained from a man in his sixties with renal cell carcinoma. The CDR3 DNA is TGTGCCAGCAGCGTGGGGTTCGAAGCTTTCTTT. It specifies CASSVGFEAFF.